A single sample is the source of the 5 T cell receptor beta chains below, sequenced in a study of blood T cell repertoires in COVID-19. Profiling relied on immunoSEQ multiplex PCR, and the TCRdb table lists in-frame clones only, not all of them. This table has hundreds of thousands of clones, roughly 85% appearing once. Sequenced: peripheral blood. These receptors were collected from a man in his late teens or twenties with active or convalescent COVID-19.

CDR3 protein: CASNFLTSGLSRNEQFF. As DNA, the CDR3 is TGTGCCAGCAATTTTTTGACTAGCGGCCTCTCTCGGAATGAGCAGTTCTTC. The chain uses TRBV28 and TRBJ2-1; 9 bases are a match to TRBD2. Germline assignment: CDR1 MDHEN and CDR2 SYDVKM. V lost 7 bases and J lost 7; bases outside the gene matches: 17. This CDR3 is built from 17 residues.

The V call is TRBV19, the J call TRBJ1-1, with D possibly being TRBD1 (5 bases). CDR1 is LNHDA and CDR2 is SQIVND in the germline V gene (reference sequence). The V end lost 5 bases, the J end lost 3 bases, and 19 bases lay between the germline ends. The CDR3 has 16 amino acids. DNA for the CDR3: TGTGCCAGTAGTTACTATGCGGCAGGGAAGGACACTGAAGCTTTCTTT. It translates to CASSYYAAGKDTEAFF.

This rearrangement joins TRBV4-3 to TRBJ1-2; TRBD1 matches 7 bases. V shed 3 bases, J shed 8 bases, and the junction held 12 bases outside the gene matches. This CDR3 comprises 15 residues. The germline CDR1 and CDR2 sequences are LGHNA and YSLEER. The DNA for the CDR3 is TGCGCCAGCAGCCAGCCGGGACAGCCATTCGGCGGCTACACCTTC. Amino acids: CASSQPGQPFGGYTF.

This chain links TRBV5-1 with TRBJ2-5; weak D call: TRBD2 (6 bases). This CDR3 comprises 17 residues. The V end lost 0 bases, the J end lost 5 bases, and 20 bases lay between the germline ends. Germline V CDR1 and CDR2: SGHRS, YFSETQ. In DNA form, the CDR3 reads TGCGCCAGCAGCTTGGTATTGGCGGGAAGGGGTCGGGAGACCCAGTACTTC. It is translated as CASSLVLAGRGRETQYF.

The chain is built from TRBV9 and TRBJ1-4; D possibly corresponds to TRBD1 (5 bases). Trimming removed 4 bases at V and 0 bases at J, with 16 bases between. The CDR3 has 17 residues. Per germline, CDR1 SGDLS and CDR2 YYNGEE. As DNA, the CDR3 is TGTGCCAGCAGCCCGGGGGAGATAACTGCAACTAATGAAAAACTGTTTTTT. Protein: CASSPGEITATNEKLFF.